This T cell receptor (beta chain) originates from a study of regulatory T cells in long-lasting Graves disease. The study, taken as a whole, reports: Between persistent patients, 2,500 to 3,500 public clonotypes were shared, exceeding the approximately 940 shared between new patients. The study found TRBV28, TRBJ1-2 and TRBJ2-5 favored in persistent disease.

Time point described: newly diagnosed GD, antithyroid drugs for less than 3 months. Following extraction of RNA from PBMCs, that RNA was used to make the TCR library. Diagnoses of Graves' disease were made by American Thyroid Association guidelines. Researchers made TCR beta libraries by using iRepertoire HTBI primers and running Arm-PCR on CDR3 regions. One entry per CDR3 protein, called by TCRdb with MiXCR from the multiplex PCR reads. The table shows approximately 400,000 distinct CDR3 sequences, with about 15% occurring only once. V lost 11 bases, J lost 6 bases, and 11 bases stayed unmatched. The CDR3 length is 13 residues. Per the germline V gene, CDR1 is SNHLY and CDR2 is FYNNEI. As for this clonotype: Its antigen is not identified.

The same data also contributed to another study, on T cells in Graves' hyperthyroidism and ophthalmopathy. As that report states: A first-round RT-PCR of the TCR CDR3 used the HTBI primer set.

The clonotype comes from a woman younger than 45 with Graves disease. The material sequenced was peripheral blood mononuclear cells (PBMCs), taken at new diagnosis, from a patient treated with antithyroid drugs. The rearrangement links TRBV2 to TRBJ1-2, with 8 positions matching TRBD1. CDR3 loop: CARTDTGGDGYTF. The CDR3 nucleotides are TGTGCCCGCACTGACACAGGGGGTGATGGCTACACCTTC.